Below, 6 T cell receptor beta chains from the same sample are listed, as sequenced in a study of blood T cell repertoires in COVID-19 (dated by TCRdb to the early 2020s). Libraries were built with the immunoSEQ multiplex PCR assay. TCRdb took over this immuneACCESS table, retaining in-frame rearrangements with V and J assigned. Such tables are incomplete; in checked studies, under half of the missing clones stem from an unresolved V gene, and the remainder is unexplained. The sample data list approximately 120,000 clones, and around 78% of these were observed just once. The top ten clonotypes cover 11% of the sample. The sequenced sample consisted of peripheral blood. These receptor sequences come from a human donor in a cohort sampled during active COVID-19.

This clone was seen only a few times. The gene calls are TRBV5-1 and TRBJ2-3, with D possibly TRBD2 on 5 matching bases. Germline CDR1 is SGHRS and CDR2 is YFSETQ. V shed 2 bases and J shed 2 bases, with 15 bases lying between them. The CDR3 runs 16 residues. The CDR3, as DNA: TGCGCCAGCAGCTTTGGTATAGCGCGATTCACAGATACGCAGTATTTT. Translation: CASSFGIARFTDTQYF. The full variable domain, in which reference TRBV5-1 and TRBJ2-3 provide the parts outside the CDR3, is KAGVTQTPRYLIKTRGQQVTLSCSPISGHRSVSWYQQTPGQGLQFLFEYFSETQRNKGNFPGRFSGRQFSNSRSEMNVSTLELGDSALYLCASSFGIARFTDTQYFGPGTRLTVL.

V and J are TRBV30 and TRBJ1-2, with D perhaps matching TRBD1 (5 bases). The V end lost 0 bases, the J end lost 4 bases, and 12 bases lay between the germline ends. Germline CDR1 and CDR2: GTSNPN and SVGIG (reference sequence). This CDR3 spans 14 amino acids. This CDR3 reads CAWSVRADSYGYTF. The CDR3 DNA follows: TGTGCCTGGAGTGTACGCGCAGACAGCTATGGCTACACCTTC.

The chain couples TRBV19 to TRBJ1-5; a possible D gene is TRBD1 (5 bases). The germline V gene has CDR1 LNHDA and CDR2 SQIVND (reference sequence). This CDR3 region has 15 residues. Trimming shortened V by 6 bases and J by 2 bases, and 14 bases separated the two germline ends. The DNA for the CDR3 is TGTGCCAGTAGCTTGACAGCCTCGGGCAATCAGCCCCAGCATTTT. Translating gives CASSLTASGNQPQHF.

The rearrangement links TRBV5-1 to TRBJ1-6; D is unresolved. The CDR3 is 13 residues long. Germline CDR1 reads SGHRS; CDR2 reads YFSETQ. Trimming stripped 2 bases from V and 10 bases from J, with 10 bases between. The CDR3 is CASSLEGGSPLHF. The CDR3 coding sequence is TGCGCCAGCAGCTTAGAGGGTGGCTCACCCCTCCACTTT.

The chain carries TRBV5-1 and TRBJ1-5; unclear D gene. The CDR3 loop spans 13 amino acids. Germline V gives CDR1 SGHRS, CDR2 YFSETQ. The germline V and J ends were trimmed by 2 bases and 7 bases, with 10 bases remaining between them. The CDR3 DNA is TGCGCCAGCAGCTTAGGAGGAGAACAGCCCCAGCATTTT. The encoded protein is CASSLGGEQPQHF.

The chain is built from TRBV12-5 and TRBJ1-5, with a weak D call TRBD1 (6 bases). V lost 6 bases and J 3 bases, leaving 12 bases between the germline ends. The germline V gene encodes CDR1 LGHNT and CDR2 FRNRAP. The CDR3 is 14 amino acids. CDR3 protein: CASGLDRNNQPQHF. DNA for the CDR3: TGTGCTAGTGGCCTGGACAGAAACAATCAGCCCCAGCATTTT. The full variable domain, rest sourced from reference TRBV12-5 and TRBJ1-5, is DARVTQTPRHKVTEMGQEVTMRCQPILGHNTVFWYRQTMMQGLELLAYFRNRAPLDDSGMPKDRFSAEMPDATLATLKIQPSEPRDSAVYFCASGLDRNNQPQHFGDGTRLSIL.